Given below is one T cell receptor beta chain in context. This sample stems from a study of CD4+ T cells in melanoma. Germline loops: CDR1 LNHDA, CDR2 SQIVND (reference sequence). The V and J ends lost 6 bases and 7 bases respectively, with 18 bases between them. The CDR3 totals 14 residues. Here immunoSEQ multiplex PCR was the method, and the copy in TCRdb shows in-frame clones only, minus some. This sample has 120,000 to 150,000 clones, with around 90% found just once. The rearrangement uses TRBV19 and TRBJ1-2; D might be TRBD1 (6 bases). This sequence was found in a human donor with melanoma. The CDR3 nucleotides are TGTGCCAGTAGGGTTACAGGGAGCTTGGGTGGCTACACCTTC. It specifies CASRVTGSLGGYTF.